The rows below give T cell receptor beta chains drawn from one sample of a study of metastatic and nonmetastatic thyroid tumors. MiXCR re-clonotyped the PCR reads for TCRdb. Of 20,000 to 30,000 clones listed, approximately 24% are singletons. Sequencing was done on a sample of tumor tissue. The receptors were sampled from a male donor with papillary thyroid cancer or a benign thyroid nodule (not recorded which). Some clones in this sample may be carry-over from other donors' samples. CDR3s include the opening cysteine and the closing phenylalanine or tryptophan. A D gene is named only where the DNA matches it firmly.

d_gene,v_gene,CDR3aa
TRBD1,TRBV5-1,CASSLDRGGETQYF
.,TRBV5-1,CASSFQGVAYEQYF
.,TRBV11-1,CASSLVLQPEPNYGYTF
TRBD1,TRBV29-1,CRAGDRGLPETQYF
.,TRBV28,CASREFSNQPQHF
.,TRBV5-1,CASSLLRVEVADTQYF
.,TRBV12-3/TRBV12-4,CASSLGTDTQYF
TRBD2,TRBV4-2,CASSQGTSGREQYF
.,TRBV9,CASSVGPSLQTQYF
.,TRBV30,CAWMSWGANTEAFF
.,TRBV12-3/TRBV12-4,CASSLRQSVTGELFF
TRBD1,TRBV24-1,CATSDWDSRNTGELFF
TRBD1,TRBV10-3,CAIRLGQGAYEQYF
TRBD2,TRBV7-6,CASSNVGGSGELFF
.,TRBV30,CAWSGQAYEQYF
TRBD1,TRBV27,CASSPQGFEQFF
.,TRBV5-6,CASSLGRNEKLFF
.,TRBV3-1,CASSQGSSSGGYTF
.,TRBV5-6,CASSQTRDGYGYTF
.,TRBV20-1,CSARGFGHISYEQYF
TRBD2,TRBV6-2/TRBV6-3,CASIPNDERESYEQYF
.,TRBV6-4,CASSDGGGGNEQFF
TRBD2,TRBV4-3,CASSLGLAGVTNEQYF
.,TRBV4-1,CASSSPGGLITEAFF
.,TRBV5-1,CASSFEAGRDTQYF
.,TRBV7-8,CASSLRSNSPLHF
TRBD2,TRBV6-4,CASSGTSGSNEQFF
.,TRBV11-2,CASSLEGGMSTDTQYF
TRBD2,TRBV10-3,CAISERLAGGYEQYF
TRBD1,TRBV7-8,CTSSPGQGACTEAFF
TRBD1,TRBV6-2/TRBV6-3,CASRLQGSTYEQYF
.,TRBV7-3,CASSRSSGSTDTQYF
TRBD2,TRBV25-1,CASSEPGGPVETQYF
.,TRBV19,CASSPQSGRGEKLFF
TRBD1,TRBV4-2,CASSPNLRGLGSPLHF
.,TRBV5-4,CASSSLEDTQYF
TRBD1,TRBV19,CASSRGDSDSPLHF
.,TRBV6-5,CASSLTRIYTEAFF
TRBD1,TRBV20-1,CRGAGGASAVSQYF
TRBD1,TRBV11-1,CASSLSWATGSVSGYTF
.,TRBV20-1,CSAREGPYNEQFF
.,TRBV30,CAWSVGHTGYEQYF
.,TRBV10-1,CASSAEVAPYEQYF
.,TRBV6-2/TRBV6-3,CASRSGSTYEQYF
.,TRBV28,CASSPPGLTQPLHF
.,TRBV4-1,CASRPRTGQNTEAFF
TRBD1,TRBV19,CPSSVTGQGVVEQYF
.,TRBV20-1,CSATPLNRTHEQYF
TRBD1,TRBV4-2,CASSHGTGDYSPLHF
.,TRBV9,CASSEGDSNSPLHF